The 2 T cell receptor beta chains below come from one sample, sequenced in a study of CD8 T cells in ankylosing spondylitis. MiXCR was run by TCRdb on the 5' RACE reads, yielding one entry per CDR3 protein. Counted here are about 250,000 distinct CDR3 sequences, approximately 20% occurring once; the ten biggest clones make up around 32%. The sequenced material came from blood, either unsorted or a sorted T cell fraction (not recorded which). These receptor sequences come from a male donor with ankylosing spondylitis or in good health (not recorded which).

The sample holds many counts of this clonotype. The rearrangement uses TRBV4-3 and TRBJ2-7; D gene unclear. The CDR3 length is 14 residues. Per germline, CDR1 LGHNA and CDR2 YSLEER. Trimming shortened V by 0 bases and J by 0 bases, and 6 bases separated the two germline ends. The CDR3 loop reads CASSQDSASYEQYF. CDR3 bases: TGCGCCAGCAGCCAAGATTCGGCCTCCTACGAGCAGTACTTC.

This chain connects TRBV4-2 to TRBJ2-1; 8 bases map to TRBD2. Germline lookup yields CDR1 LGHNA and CDR2 YNFKEQ. The ends lost 0 bases at V and 6 bases at J; junction bases unmatched: 4. This CDR3 has 15 amino acids. CDR3 nucleotide sequence: TGTGCCAGCAGCCAAGAAGTACTAGCGGTCAATGAGCAGTTCTTC. Encoded protein: CASSQEVLAVNEQFF.